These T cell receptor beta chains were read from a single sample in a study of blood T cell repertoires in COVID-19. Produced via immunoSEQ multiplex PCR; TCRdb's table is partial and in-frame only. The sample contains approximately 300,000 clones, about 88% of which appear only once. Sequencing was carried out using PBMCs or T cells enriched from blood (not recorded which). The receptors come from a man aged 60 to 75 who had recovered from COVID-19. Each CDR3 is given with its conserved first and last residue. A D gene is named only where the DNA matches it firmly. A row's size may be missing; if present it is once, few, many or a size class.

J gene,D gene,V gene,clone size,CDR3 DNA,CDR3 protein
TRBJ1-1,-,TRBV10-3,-,TGTGCCATCAGTGAGTCTGGACAGAACACTGAAGCTTTCTTT,CAISESGQNTEAFF
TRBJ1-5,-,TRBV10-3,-,TGTGCCATCAGCGTTGGAGGTAGAGATCAGCCCCAGCATTTT,CAISVGGRDQPQHF
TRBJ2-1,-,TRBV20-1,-,TGCAGTGCTAGTGTCAGCGGAGGGCGCCCGGGGCAGTTCTTC,CSASVSGGRPGQFF
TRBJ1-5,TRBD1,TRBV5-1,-,TGCGCCAGCAGCTTGGCGAACTCAACAGGGGTCAATCAGCCCCAGCATTTT,CASSLANSTGVNQPQHF
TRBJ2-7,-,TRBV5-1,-,TGCGCCAGCAGCCATAGCTCCTACGAGCAGTACTTC,CASSHSSYEQYF
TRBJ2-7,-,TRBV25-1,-,TGTGCCAGCAGCGTTCTAGACGAGCAGTACTTC,CASSVLDEQYF
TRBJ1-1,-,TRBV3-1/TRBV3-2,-,TGTGCCAGCAGCCAGGCACCAGGGAACCCTGAAGCTTTCTTT,CASSQAPGNPEAFF
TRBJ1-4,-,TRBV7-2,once,TGTGCCAGCAGCCCAAGGGGGACAACTAATGAAAAACTGTTTTTT,CASSPRGTTNEKLFF
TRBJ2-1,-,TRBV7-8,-,TGTGCCAGCAGCTCTAGGTTCCAGAGTGAGCAGTTCTTC,CASSSRFQSEQFF
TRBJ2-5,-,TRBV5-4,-,TGTGCCAGCAGCTTGGACAGGCGCGCGGAGACCCAGTACTTC,CASSLDRRAETQYF
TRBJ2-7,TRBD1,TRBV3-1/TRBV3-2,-,TGTGCCAGCAGCCAACCTGGGACAGGGAACTCCGAGCAGTACTTC,CASSQPGTGNSEQYF
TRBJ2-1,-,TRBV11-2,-,TGTGCCAGCAGCTCGTGGGACTCGGTACCCCACAATGAGCAGTTCTTC,CASSSWDSVPHNEQFF
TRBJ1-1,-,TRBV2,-,TGTGCCAGCCGGCGGGGAAATGAAGCTTTCTTT,CASRRGNEAFF
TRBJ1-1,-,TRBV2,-,TGTGCCAGCAGTGAATTGTTTTATAACACTGAAGCTTTCTTT,CASSELFYNTEAFF
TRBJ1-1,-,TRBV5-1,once,TGCGCCAGCAGCTTACAGGGTGGTATCACTGAAGCTTTCTTT,CASSLQGGITEAFF
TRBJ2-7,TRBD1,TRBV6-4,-,TGTGCCAGCAGTGACTTGCTAGGAACCGGCTCCGGGACAGGGATCTACGAGCAGTACTTC,CASSDLLGTGSGTGIYEQYF
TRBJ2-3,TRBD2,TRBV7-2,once,TGTGCCAGCAGCTTAGTTGCTAGCGGGGGGGGACACACAGATACGCAGTATTTT,CASSLVASGGGHTDTQYF
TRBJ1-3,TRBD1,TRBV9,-,TGTGCCAGCAGCACACATGGGACAGTCTCTGGAAACACCATATATTTT,CASSTHGTVSGNTIYF
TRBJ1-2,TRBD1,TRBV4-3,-,TGCGCCAGCAGCCAAGACCGACAGGGGGCAATCGGCTACACCTTC,CASSQDRQGAIGYTF
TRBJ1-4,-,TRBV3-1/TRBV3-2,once,TGTGCCAGCAGCCCGGACCCGGGGATCAATGAAAAACTGTTTTTT,CASSPDPGINEKLFF
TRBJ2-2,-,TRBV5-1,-,TGCGCCAGCAGCTCCTCCGGGGAGCTGTTTTTT,CASSSSGELFF
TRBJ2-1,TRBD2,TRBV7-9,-,TGTGCCAGCAGCCCGAGGGGAGGGCCCTACAATGAGCAGTTCTTC,CASSPRGGPYNEQFF
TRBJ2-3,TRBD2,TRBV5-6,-,TGTGCCAGCAAGGAAGCGGGATACACAGATACGCAGTATTTT,CASKEAGYTDTQYF
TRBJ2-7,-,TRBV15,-,TGTGCCACCAGACCCGAAAGGGGACACTCCTACGAGCAGTACTTC,CATRPERGHSYEQYF